These 10 T cell receptor beta chains came from one sample sequenced in a study of blood T cells in healthy people across ages. Primers used in a second PCR of about 6 to 11 cycles were a sample-barcoded 5' primer and a J-beta primer mix. One entry per CDR3 protein, called by TCRdb with MiXCR from the 5' RACE reads. This repertoire shows around 800,000 distinct CDR3 sequences, 25% to 30% found once; its top ten account for around 3%. The same sample was also used in a study of T cells of mothers and their children.

Sequencing input: blood. The receptor source for this set is a boy younger than 18 in good health.

This chain links TRBV20-1 with TRBJ1-6, with D possibly TRBD1 on 5 matching bases. The CDR3 has 16 amino acids. Trimming stripped 0 bases from V and 7 bases from J, with 16 bases between. CDR1 and CDR2 (germline): DFQATT, SNEGSKA (reference sequence). CDR3 sequence (DNA): TGCAGTGCTAGAGATAGGGCAGGGTACCACAATTCACCCCTCCACTTT. It specifies CSARDRAGYHNSPLHF.

The chain is built from TRBV11-1 and TRBJ1-1; D perhaps matches TRBD1 (5 bases). Germline V gives CDR1 SGHAT, CDR2 FQDESV (reference sequence). V was shortened by 5 bases and J by 0 bases, with 13 bases between the two germline ends. The length of the CDR3 is 15 residues. The CDR3 nucleotides are TGTGCCAGCAGCCCGGGACGCATCATGAACACTGAAGCTTTCTTT. Translated: CASSPGRIMNTEAFF.

Only a few counts were recorded for this clonotype. The chain joins TRBV20-1 to TRBJ2-1; TRBD1 agrees at 9 bases. V dropped 6 bases and J dropped 7; count of bases not matched to a gene: 13. Germline V gene data show CDR1 as DFQATT and CDR2 as SNEGSKA (reference sequence). This CDR3 is built from 15 residues. The CDR3 reads CSANRDREFYNEQFF. Here the CDR3 DNA reads TGCAGTGCCAACCGGGACAGGGAGTTTTATAATGAGCAGTTCTTC.

This clonotype was detected a few times. This rearrangement joins TRBV6-5 to TRBJ2-5, with 10 bases that match TRBD2. V trimming: 0 bases; J trimming: 5 bases; junction bases outside the gene matches: 9. This CDR3 is 17 amino acids long. Germline-derived CDR1 and CDR2 are MNHEY and SVGAGI. This CDR3 reads CASSYSPVAGGGETQYF. The CDR3 nucleotides read TGTGCCAGCAGTTACTCCCCTGTAGCGGGGGGAGGTGAGACCCAGTACTTC.

The rearrangement links TRBV4-1 to TRBJ2-7; no definite D call. Trimming took off 4 bases at V and 5 bases at J, with 15 bases between the two ends. The CDR3 has 14 amino acids. CDR1 MGHRA and CDR2 YSYEKL come from the germline V gene. CDR3 nucleotides: TGCGCCAGCAGCCGCTCACTCATCCGGGACGAGCAGTACTTC. Encoded protein: CASSRSLIRDEQYF.

The DNA of the CDR3 is TGTGCCAGCAGCTTAGCTCCCACGATCACGGGGGAGCAGTACTTC. Translating gives CASSLAPTITGEQYF. The chain employs TRBV7-9 and TRBJ2-7, with D perhaps TRBD2 (5 bases). The V end lost 0 bases, the J end lost 7 bases, and 16 bases lay between the germline ends. CDR1 and CDR2 (germline): SEHNR, FQNEAQ (reference sequence). The CDR3 totals 15 residues.

The J gene is TRBJ2-6, the V gene TRBV6-2 or TRBV6-3; D is unresolved. The germline V and J ends were trimmed by 0 bases and 1 base, with 7 bases remaining between them. CDR1 and CDR2 from the germline V gene are MNHEY and SVGEGT. The CDR3 has 16 amino acids. The CDR3 here is CASSYSGISGANVLTF. CDR3 nucleotides: TGTGCCAGCAGTTACTCTGGCATATCTGGGGCCAACGTCCTGACTTTC.

This clonotype was counted a few times. CDR3: CSVVAVKETQYF. The CDR3 nucleotides are TGCAGCGTTGTCGCCGTGAAAGAGACCCAGTACTTC. This rearrangement joins TRBV29-1 to TRBJ2-5; D unresolved. Trimming stripped 4 bases from V and 3 bases from J, with 9 bases between. The CDR3 is 12 amino acids. Germline CDR1 is SQVTM and CDR2 is ANQGSEA.

V gene TRBV12-3 or TRBV12-4 combines with J gene TRBJ1-3; unclear D gene. Trimming took off 8 bases at V and 0 bases at J, with 5 bases between the two ends. The CDR3 has 12 amino acids. The CDR3 region has the DNA TGTGCCAGCGCATTCTCTGGAAACACCATATATTTT. Residues: CASAFSGNTIYF.

V gene TRBV29-1 combines with J gene TRBJ2-1, with 8 positions matching TRBD2. Germline values: CDR1 SQVTM, CDR2 ANQGSEA. Unmatched junction bases numbered 6, after V lost 4 bases and J lost 7 bases. The CDR3 has 13 amino acids. The DNA of the CDR3 is TGCAGCGTTGGGACTAGCCGGGGGAATGAGCAGTTCTTC. Translation: CSVGTSRGNEQFF.